Following are 5 T cell receptor beta chains from one sample sequenced in a study of Ad26.COV2.S vaccination and SARS-CoV-2 variants. The treatment is: about 20 received Ad26.COV2.S at low or high dose, single or two shots; several received placebo; per-sample allocation not given. All samples were drawn on day 63, counting from the first vaccine or placebo injection. This table comes from immunoSEQ multiplex PCR, and its TCRdb copy is limited to in-frame clones, with some not included. The sample holds under 400,000 clones, around 86% seen once. The sample here was peripheral blood, taken in a trial of Ad26.COV2.S vaccine versus placebo. The receptors shown here come from a person aged 18-65 years who received the Ad26.COV2.S COVID-19 vaccine or a placebo.

V gene TRBV12-5 combines with J gene TRBJ1-4, with 9 positions matching TRBD1. This CDR3 has 17 amino acids. Per germline, CDR1 LGHNT and CDR2 FRNRAP. With V trimmed by 7 bases and J by 7 bases, 16 bases remained unmatched. CDR3 DNA sequence: TGTGCTAGTGCGGCCTGGGACAGGGAGTGGTGGTTTGAAAAACTGTTTTTT. Amino acids: CASAAWDREWWFEKLFF.

The chain uses TRBV7-2 and TRBJ1-1; D unresolved. The germline V gene has CDR1 SGHTA and CDR2 FQGNSA. The CDR3 length is 15 residues. The V gene lost 7 bases and the J gene lost 0 bases, with 15 bases spanning the gap. Here the CDR3 reads CASTLAHNMNTEAFF. The CDR3 DNA reads TGTGCCAGCACTTTAGCACATAATATGAACACTGAAGCTTTCTTT.

This clone was found once. The chain recombines TRBV7-3 with TRBJ1-1; unclear D gene. This CDR3 region has 13 residues. Per the germline V gene, CDR1 is SGHTA and CDR2 is FQGTGA. Trimming took 0 bases from V and 6 from J, leaving 8 bases between them. As DNA, the CDR3 is TGTGCCAGCAGCTTAACGGGTACATCTGAAGCTTTCTTT. Amino acids: CASSLTGTSEAFF.

The chain couples TRBV25-1 to TRBJ1-1, with D perhaps TRBD1 (6 bases). V shed 5 bases and J shed 5 bases, with 18 bases lying between them. Germline V gene lookup returns CDR1 MGHDK and CDR2 SYGVNS. The CDR3 consists of 15 residues. The CDR3 is CASSPWFGGRTEAFF. CDR3 nucleotides: TGTGCCAGCAGTCCTTGGTTCGGGGGCAGAACTGAAGCTTTCTTT.

The genes are TRBV7-9 and TRBJ2-3; D may match TRBD1 or TRBD2 (5 bases each). There are 15 residues in the CDR3. Between the trimmed V and J ends, which lost 4 bases and 1 base, there was a span of 12 bases. Germline-derived CDR1 and CDR2 are SEHNR and FQNEAQ (reference sequence). DNA for the CDR3: TGTGCCAGCAGCTCCCCTATGGGGGGCACAGATACGCAGTATTTT. The encoded protein is CASSSPMGGTDTQYF.